This T cell receptor beta chain stems from a study of shared clonotypes between healthy human individuals. This CDR3 contains 15 residues. Germline V lookup: CDR1 SGHTA, CDR2 FQGNSA. The V segment lost 6 bases and the J segment 5 bases; nucleotides outside the gene matches: 10. As defined, naive CD8 cells were CD45RO-negative and positively selected for CCR7, with terminally differentiated effector memory CD45RA+ cells excluded. Repertoires were generated with immunoSEQ multiplex PCR, while TCRdb's copy carries only in-frame clones and drops some. The sample yields hundreds of thousands of clones, approximately 95% seen once.

The chain joins TRBV7-2 to TRBJ2-1, with TRBD2 identical over 7 bases. The source is a woman aged 25 to 39 in good health. Sequences were obtained from naive CD8+ T cells sorted from blood. Here the CDR3 DNA reads TGTGCCAGCAGAGATAGCGGGCGAACCGACAATGAGCAGTTCTTC. Translated, it gives CASRDSGRTDNEQFF.